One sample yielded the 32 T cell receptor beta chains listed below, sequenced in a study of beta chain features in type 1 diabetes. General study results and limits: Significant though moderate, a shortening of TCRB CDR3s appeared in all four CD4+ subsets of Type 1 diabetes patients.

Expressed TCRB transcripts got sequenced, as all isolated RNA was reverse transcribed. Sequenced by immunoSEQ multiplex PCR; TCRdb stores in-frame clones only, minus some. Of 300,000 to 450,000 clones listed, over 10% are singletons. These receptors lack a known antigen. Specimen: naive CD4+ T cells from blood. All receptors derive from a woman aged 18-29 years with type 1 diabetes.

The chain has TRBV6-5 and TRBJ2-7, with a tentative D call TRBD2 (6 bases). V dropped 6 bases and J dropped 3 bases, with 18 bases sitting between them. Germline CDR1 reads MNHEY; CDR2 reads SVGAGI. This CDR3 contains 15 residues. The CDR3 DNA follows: TGTGCCAGCAGCCGTCGTGGGAGGATAAACTACGAGCAGTACTTC. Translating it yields CASSRRGRINYEQYF.

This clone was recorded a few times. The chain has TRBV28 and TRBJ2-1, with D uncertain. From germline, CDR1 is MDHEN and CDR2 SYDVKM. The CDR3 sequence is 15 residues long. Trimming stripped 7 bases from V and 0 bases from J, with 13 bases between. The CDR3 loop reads CASKWAESSYNEQFF. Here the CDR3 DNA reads TGTGCCAGCAAATGGGCTGAGAGCTCCTACAATGAGCAGTTCTTC.

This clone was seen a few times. The CDR3: CASRYGQINTEAFF. DNA for the CDR3: TGTGCCAGCAGGTACGGACAGATAAACACTGAAGCTTTCTTT. The genes are TRBV7-9 and TRBJ1-1; possible D gene TRBD1, 6 bases. V gave up 6 bases and J gave up 2 bases, with 13 bases separating them. The CDR3 extends over 14 amino acids. Germline V lookup: CDR1 SEHNR, CDR2 FQNEAQ (reference sequence).

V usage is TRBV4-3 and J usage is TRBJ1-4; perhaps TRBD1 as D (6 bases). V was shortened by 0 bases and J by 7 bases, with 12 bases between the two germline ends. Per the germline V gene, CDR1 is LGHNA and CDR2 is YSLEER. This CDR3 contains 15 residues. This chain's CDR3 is CASSQDLTGFEKLFF. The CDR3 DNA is TGCGCCAGCAGCCAAGATCTGACAGGTTTTGAAAAACTGTTTTTT.

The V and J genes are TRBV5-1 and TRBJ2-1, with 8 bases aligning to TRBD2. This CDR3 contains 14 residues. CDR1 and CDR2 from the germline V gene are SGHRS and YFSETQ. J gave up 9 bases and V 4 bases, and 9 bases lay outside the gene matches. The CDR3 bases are TGCGCCAGCAGCACAGATAGCGGGAAGCGTGAGCAGTTCTTC. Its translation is CASSTDSGKREQFF.

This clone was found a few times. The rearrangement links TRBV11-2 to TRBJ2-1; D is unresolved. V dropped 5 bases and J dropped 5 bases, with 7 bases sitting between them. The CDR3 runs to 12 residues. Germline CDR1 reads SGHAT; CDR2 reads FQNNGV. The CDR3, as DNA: TGTGCCAGCAGCCGAGGCCACAATGAGCAGTTCTTC. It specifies CASSRGHNEQFF.

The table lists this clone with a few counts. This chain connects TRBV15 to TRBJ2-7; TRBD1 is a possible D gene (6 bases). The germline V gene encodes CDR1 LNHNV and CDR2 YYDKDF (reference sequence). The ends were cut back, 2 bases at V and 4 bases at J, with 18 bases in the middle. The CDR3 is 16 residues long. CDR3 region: CATSRPVGQGTYEQYF. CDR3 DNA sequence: TGTGCCACCAGCAGACCCGTTGGGCAGGGGACATACGAGCAGTACTTC.

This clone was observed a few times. The DNA of the CDR3 is TGCGCCAGCAGCTCGACTTGGAGGGAGCAGTACTTC. Its translation is CASSSTWREQYF. The chain couples TRBV5-1 to TRBJ2-7, with TRBD2 as a possible D gene (5 bases). V shed 3 bases and J shed 7 bases, with 11 bases lying between them. The CDR3 runs 12 residues. Germline CDR1 is SGHRS and CDR2 is YFSETQ. Complete variable domain (other parts from reference TRBV5-1 and TRBJ2-7): KAGVTQTPRYLIKTRGQQVTLSCSPISGHRSVSWYQQTPGQGLQFLFEYFSETQRNKGNFPGRFSGRQFSNSRSEMNVSTLELGDSALYLCASSSTWREQYFGPGTRLTVT.

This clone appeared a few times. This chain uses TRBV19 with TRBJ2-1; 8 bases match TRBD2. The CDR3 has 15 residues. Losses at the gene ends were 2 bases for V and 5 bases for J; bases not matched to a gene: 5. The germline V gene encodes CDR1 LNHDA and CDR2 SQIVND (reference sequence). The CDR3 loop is CASSIQAGGHNEQFF. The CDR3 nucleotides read TGTGCCAGTAGTATACAGGCGGGGGGACACAATGAGCAGTTCTTC.

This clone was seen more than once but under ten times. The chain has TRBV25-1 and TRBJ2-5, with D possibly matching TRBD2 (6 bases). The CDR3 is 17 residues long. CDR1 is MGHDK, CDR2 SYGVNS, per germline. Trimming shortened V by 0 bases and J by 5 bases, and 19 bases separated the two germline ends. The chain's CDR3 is CASSEYTPRRERETQYF. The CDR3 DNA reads TGTGCCAGCAGTGAATATACTCCCCGGCGGGAAAGGGAGACCCAGTACTTC.

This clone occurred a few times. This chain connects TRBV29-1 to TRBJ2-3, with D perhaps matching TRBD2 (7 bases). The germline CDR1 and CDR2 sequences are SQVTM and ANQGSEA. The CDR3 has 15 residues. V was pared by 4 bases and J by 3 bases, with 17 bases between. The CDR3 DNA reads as TGCAGCGTTGCTGAGGGGGACGGGGGGACAGATACGCAGTATTTT. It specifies CSVAEGDGGTDTQYF.

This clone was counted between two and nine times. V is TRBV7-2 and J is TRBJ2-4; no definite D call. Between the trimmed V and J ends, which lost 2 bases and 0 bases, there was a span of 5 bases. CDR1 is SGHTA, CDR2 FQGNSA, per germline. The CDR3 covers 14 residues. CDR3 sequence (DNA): TGTGCCAGCAGCTTAAGACTAGCCAAAAACATTCAGTACTTC. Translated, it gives CASSLRLAKNIQYF.

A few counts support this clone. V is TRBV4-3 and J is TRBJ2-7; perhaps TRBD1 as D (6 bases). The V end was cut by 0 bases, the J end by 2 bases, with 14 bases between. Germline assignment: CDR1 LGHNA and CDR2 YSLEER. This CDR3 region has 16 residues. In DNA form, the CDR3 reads TGCGCCAGCAGCCAAGAACCCGGGGACAAGGCCTACGAGCAGTACTTC. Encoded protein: CASSQEPGDKAYEQYF.

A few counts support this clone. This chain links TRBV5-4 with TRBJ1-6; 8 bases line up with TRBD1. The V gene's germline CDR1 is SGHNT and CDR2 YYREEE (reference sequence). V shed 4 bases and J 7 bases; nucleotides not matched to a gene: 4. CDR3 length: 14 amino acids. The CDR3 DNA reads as TGTGCCAGCAGCATCCGGGACAGGAATTCACCCCTCCACTTT. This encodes CASSIRDRNSPLHF.

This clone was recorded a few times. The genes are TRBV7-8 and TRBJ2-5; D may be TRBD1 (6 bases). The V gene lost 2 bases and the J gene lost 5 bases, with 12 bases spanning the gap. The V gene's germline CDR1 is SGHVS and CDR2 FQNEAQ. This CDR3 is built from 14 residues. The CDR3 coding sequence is TGTGCCAGCAGCTTACGGGCCAGGGGTGAGACCCAGTACTTC. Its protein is CASSLRARGETQYF.

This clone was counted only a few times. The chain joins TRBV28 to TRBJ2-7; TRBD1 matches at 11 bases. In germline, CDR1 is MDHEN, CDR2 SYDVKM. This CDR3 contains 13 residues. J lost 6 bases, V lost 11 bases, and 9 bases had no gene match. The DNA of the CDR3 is TGTGCCGGCCGGGACAGGGGGTTCGGCGAGCAGTACTTC. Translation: CAGRDRGFGEQYF.

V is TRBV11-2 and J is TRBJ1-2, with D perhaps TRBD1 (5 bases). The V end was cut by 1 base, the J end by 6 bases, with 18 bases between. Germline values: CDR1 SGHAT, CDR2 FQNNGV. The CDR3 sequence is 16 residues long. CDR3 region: CASSLVMQGGKDGYTF. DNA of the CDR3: TGTGCCAGCAGCTTAGTTATGCAGGGTGGAAAGGATGGCTACACCTTC.

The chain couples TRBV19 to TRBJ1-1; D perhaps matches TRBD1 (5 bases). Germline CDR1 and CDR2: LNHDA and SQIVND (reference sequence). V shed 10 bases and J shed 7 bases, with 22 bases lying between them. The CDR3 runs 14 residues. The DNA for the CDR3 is TGTGCCACCTCGCCCCGACAGACCCCCAATGAAGCTTTCTTT. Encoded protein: CATSPRQTPNEAFF.

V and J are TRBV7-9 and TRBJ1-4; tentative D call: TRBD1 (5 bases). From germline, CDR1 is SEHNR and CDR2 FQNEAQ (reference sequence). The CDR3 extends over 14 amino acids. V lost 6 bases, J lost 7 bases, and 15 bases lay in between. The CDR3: CASRTQGGGEKLFF. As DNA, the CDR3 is TGTGCCAGCAGAACCCAGGGAGGCGGTGAAAAACTGTTTTTT.

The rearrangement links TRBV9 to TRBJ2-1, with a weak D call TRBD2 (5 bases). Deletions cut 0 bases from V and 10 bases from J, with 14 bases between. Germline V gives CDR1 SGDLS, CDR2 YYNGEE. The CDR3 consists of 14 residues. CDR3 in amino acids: CASSVGYPAGEQFF. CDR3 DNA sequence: TGTGCCAGCAGCGTAGGCTATCCCGCGGGCGAGCAGTTCTTC.

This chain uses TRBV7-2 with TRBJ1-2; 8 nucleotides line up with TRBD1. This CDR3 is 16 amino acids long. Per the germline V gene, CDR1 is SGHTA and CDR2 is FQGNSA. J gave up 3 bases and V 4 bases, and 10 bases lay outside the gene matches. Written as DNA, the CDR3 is TGTGCCAGCAGCTCAATTACGTCGACAGGGGACTATGGCTACACCTTC. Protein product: CASSSITSTGDYGYTF.

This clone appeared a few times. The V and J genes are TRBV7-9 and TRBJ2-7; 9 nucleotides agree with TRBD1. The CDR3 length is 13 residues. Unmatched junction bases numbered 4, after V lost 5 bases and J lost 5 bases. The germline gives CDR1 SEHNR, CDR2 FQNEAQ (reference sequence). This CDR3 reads CASSRGQGNEQYF. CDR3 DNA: TGTGCCAGCAGCCGGGGACAGGGTAACGAGCAGTACTTC.

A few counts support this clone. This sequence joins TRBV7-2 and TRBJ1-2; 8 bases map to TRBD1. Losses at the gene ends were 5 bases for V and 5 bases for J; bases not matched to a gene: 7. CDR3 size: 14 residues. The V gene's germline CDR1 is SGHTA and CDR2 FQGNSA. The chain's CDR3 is CASSQDRERYGYTF. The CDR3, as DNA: TGTGCCAGCAGCCAGGACAGGGAGAGATATGGCTACACCTTC.

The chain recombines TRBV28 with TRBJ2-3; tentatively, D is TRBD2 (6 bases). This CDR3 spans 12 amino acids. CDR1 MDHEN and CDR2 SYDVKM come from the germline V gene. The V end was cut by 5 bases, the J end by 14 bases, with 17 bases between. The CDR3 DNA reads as TGTGCCAGCAGTCCCGGGAGTAGGGACTGGTATTTT. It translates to CASSPGSRDWYF.

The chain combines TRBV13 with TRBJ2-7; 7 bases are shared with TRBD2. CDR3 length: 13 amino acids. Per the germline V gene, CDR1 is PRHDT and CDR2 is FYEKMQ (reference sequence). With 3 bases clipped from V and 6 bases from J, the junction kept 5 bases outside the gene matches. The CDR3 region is CASSFTPGGEQYF. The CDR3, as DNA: TGTGCCAGCAGCTTCACCCCGGGAGGCGAGCAGTACTTC.

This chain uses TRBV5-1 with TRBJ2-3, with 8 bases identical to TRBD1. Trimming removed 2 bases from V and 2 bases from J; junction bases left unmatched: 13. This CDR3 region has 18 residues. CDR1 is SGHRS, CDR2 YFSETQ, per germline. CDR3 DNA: TGCGCCAGCAGCTTAACGAGACGGACAGGGATTTTCACAGATACGCAGTATTTT. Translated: CASSLTRRTGIFTDTQYF.

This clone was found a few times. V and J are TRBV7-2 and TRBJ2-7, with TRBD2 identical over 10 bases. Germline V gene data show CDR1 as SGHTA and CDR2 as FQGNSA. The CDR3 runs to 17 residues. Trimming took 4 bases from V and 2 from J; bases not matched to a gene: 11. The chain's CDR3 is CASSSQGGAGGPYEQYF. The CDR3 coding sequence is TGTGCCAGCAGCTCACAGGGCGGAGCGGGAGGGCCCTACGAGCAGTACTTC.

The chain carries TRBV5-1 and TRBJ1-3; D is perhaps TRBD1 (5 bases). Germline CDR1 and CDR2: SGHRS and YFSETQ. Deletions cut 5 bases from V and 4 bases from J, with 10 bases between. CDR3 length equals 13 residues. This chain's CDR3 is CASREGAGNTIYF. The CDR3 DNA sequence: TGCGCCAGCAGGGAAGGGGCCGGAAACACCATATATTTT.

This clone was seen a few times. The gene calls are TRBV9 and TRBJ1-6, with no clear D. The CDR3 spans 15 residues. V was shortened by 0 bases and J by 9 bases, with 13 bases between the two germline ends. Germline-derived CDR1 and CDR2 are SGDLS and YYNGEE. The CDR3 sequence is CASSVVAELGSPLHF. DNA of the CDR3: TGTGCCAGCAGCGTAGTAGCGGAATTGGGTTCACCCCTCCACTTT.

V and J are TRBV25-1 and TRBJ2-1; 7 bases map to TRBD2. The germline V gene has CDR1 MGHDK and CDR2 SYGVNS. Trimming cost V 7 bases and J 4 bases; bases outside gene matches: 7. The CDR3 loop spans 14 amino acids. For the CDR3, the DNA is TGTGCCAGCAACCCAGCGGGGAATTACAATGAGCAGTTCTTC. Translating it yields CASNPAGNYNEQFF.

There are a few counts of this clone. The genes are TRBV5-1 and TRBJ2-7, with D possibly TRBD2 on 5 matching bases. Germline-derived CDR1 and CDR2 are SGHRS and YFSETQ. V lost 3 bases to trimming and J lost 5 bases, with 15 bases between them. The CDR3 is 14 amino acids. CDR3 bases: TGCGCCAGCAGCTCCGGGCGGGTCTGGGACGAGCAGTACTTC. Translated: CASSSGRVWDEQYF.

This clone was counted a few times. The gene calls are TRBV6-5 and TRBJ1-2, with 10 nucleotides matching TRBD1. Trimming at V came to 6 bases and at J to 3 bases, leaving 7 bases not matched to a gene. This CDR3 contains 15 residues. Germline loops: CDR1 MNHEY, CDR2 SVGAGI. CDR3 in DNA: TGTGCCAGCAGAAGAAGTGGACAGGGGGACTATGGCTACACCTTC. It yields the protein CASRRSGQGDYGYTF.